The 9 T cell receptor beta chains listed next were all sequenced from one sample in a study of radiotherapy plus CTLA-4 blockade in lung cancer. Sequenced by immunoSEQ multiplex PCR; TCRdb stores in-frame clones only, minus some. The sample records around 99,000 clones, just over 85% being singletons. Sequencing was performed on peripheral blood, taken from a patient treated with radiotherapy plus ipilimumab. These receptors were collected from a human donor with non-small cell lung cancer that progressed on radiotherapy plus ipilimumab.

A single count supports this clone. This chain links TRBV6-6 with TRBJ2-3, with D perhaps TRBD1 or TRBD2 (5 bases each). CDR1 and CDR2 from the germline V gene are MNHNY and SVGAGI (reference sequence). The CDR3 extends over 15 amino acids. V gave up 5 bases and J gave up 4 bases, with 16 bases separating them. CDR3 sequence (DNA): TGTGCCAGCAGTACGGGGACCAGGCAGGCAGATACGCAGTATTTT. Its translation: CASSTGTRQADTQYF.

V gene TRBV19 combines with J gene TRBJ1-2; D not resolved. In germline, CDR1 is LNHDA, CDR2 SQIVND (reference sequence). The CDR3 sequence is 15 residues long. Trimming took 6 bases from V and 0 from J, leaving 14 bases between them. CDR3 sequence reads: CASRDETLPNYGYTF. The DNA of the CDR3 is TGTGCCAGTAGGGACGAGACCTTACCTAACTATGGCTACACCTTC.

The chain has TRBV11-3 and TRBJ1-1; 9 bases line up with TRBD1. Germline lookup yields CDR1 SGHNT and CDR2 YENEEA. The J segment lost 4 bases and the V segment lost 5 bases, leaving 8 bases of the junction unmatched. CDR3 length: 15 residues. CDR3 amino acids: CASSGGQGRSTEAFF. CDR3 sequence (DNA): TGTGCCAGCAGCGGGGGACAGGGACGGAGCACTGAAGCTTTCTTT.

This clone has just one count. The chain is built from TRBV19 and TRBJ1-2, with TRBD1 matching 7 bases. The CDR3 length is 12 residues. Looked up from germline, CDR1 is LNHDA and CDR2 is SQIVND (reference sequence). J gave up 13 bases and V 6 bases, and 11 bases lay outside the gene matches. CDR3 DNA: TGTGCCAGTAGGTGGGAGGGGGCCCCCCTCACCTTC. Translating gives CASRWEGAPLTF.

The chain carries TRBV19 and TRBJ1-2; 8 bases map to TRBD1. Germline-derived CDR1 and CDR2 are LNHDA and SQIVND (reference sequence). The CDR3 spans 12 residues. After removal of 6 bases from V and 4 bases from J, the junction contained 1 base not matched to a gene. CDR3 amino acids: CASRDRVYGYTF. The CDR3 nucleotides read TGTGCCAGTAGGGACAGGGTCTATGGCTACACCTTC.

The V call is TRBV7-2, the J call TRBJ1-2; TRBD1 matches 7 bases. Germline V CDR1 and CDR2: SGHTA, FQGNSA. This CDR3 spans 19 amino acids. V lost 0 bases, J lost 2 bases, and 15 bases stayed unmatched. The CDR3 DNA follows: TGTGCCAGCAGCTTAGCATTGGGGGCAGGGGGGAAAGGAAACTATGGCTACACCTTC. It specifies CASSLALGAGGKGNYGYTF.

The rearrangement links TRBV28 to TRBJ1-1; 7 bases are shared with TRBD1. Germline V lookup: CDR1 MDHEN, CDR2 SYDVKM. This CDR3 spans 16 amino acids. Trimming at V came to 5 bases and at J to 9 bases, leaving 18 bases not matched to a gene. CDR3 protein: CASSTSSLTGATKAFF. The CDR3 DNA is TGTGCCAGCAGTACATCATCCCTTACAGGGGCCACAAAAGCTTTCTTT. The whole variable domain, remainder taken from reference TRBV28 and TRBJ1-1, is DVKVTQSSRYLVKRTGEKVFLECVQDMDHENMFWYRQDPGLGLRLIYFSYDVKMKEKGDIPEGYSVSREKKERFSLILESASTNQTSMYLCASSTSSLTGATKAFFGQGTRLTVV.

V gene TRBV5-5 combines with J gene TRBJ2-7; D is possibly TRBD1 (5 bases). The CDR3 is 16 residues long. The V end lost 1 base, the J end lost 8 bases, and 22 bases lay between the germline ends. The V gene's germline CDR1 is SGHKS and CDR2 YYEKEE (reference sequence). CDR3 amino acids: CASSLTLRLVLDKQYF. The CDR3 coding sequence is TGTGCCAGCAGCTTGACTTTGCGTCTAGTTTTGGACAAGCAGTACTTC.

The genes are TRBV7-8 and TRBJ1-2, with a weak D call TRBD1 (5 bases). Germline V gives CDR1 SGHVS, CDR2 FQNEAQ. Trimming took 5 bases from V and 2 from J, leaving 12 bases between them. The CDR3 is 14 amino acids. The CDR3 DNA is TGTGCCAGCAGCAAGGATGGGGCAAACTATGGCTACACCTTC. Its translation: CASSKDGANYGYTF. The full variable domain, rest sourced from reference TRBV7-8 and TRBJ1-2, is GAGVSQSPRYKVAKRGQDVALRCDPISGHVSLFWYQQALGQGPEFLTYFQNEAQLDKSGLPSDRFFAERPEGSVSTLKIQRTQQEDSAVYLCASSKDGANYGYTFGSGTRLTVV.